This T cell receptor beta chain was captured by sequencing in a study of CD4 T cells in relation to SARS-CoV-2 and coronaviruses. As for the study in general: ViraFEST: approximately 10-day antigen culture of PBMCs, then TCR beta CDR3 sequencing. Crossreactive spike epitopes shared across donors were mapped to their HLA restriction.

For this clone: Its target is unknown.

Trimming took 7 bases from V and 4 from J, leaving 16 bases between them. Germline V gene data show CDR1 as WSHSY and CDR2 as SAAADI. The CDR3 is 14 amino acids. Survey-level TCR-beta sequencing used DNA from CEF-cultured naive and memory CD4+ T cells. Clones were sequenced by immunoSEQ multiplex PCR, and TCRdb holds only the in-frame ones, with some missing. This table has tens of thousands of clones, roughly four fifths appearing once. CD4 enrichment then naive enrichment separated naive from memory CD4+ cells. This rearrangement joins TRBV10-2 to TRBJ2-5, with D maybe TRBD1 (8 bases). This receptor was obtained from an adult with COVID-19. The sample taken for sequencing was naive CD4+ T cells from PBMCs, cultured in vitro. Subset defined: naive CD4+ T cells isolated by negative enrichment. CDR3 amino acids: CASKLTGGAETQYF. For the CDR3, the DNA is TGCGCCAGCAAGCTCACAGGGGGGGCAGAGACCCAGTACTTC.